This T cell receptor (beta chain) originates from a study of metastatic and nonmetastatic thyroid tumors. Study summary: Repertoires were compared across blood and tumor or nodule tissue from malignant and benign thyroid patients.

Whole-study results and caveats: TCR beta diversity was reportedly significantly higher in malignant thyroid tumors than benign nodules, in blood and tumor.

This clone was picked up many times. Its cognate antigen is unknown. A much larger clone differs by one base, so this may be a read error. Per the original methods: The study built a papillary thyroid cancer distant-metastasis classifier from CDR3 differences across clinicopathological groups. TCRdb reassembled clones from the PCR reads with MiXCR. The V and J calls here are based on TCRdb, not the publication. The sample consists of 7,500 to 9,500 clones, roughly 24% of them appearing once. No patient had received any treatment before thyroid surgery. The TCR was taken from a female donor with papillary thyroid cancer or a benign thyroid nodule (not recorded which). Some clones in this sample may be carry-over from other donors' samples. Sequenced input: adjacent normal tissue.

CDR3 DNA sequence: TGCAGTGCTATGGTGGGTAGCGGGGGGGCAGGGGGTGAGCAGTTCTTC. Encoded protein: CSAMVGSGGAGGEQFF. The V call is TRBV20-1, the J call TRBJ2-1; TRBD2 agrees at 11 bases. Germline assignment: CDR1 DFQATT and CDR2 SNEGSKA (reference sequence). There are 16 residues in the CDR3. Trimming at V came to 4 bases and at J to 9 bases, leaving 14 bases not matched to a gene.